This TCR beta chain was recovered during a study of blood T cell repertoires in COVID-19. This clone was observed a handful of times. Germline loops: CDR1 LGHNA, CDR2 YNFKEQ. Trimming left V 0 bases short and J 3 bases short, with 14 bases between. The length of the CDR3 is 17 residues. Profiled with immunoSEQ multiplex PCR; TCRdb holds only in-frame clones, not every one. The table lists about 250,000 clones, about 80% of them singletons. The sequenced sample consisted of peripheral blood. The gene calls are TRBV4-2 and TRBJ2-2; D may be TRBD1 (6 bases). This TCR was sampled from an elderly man with acute or convalescent COVID-19. The CDR3 DNA reads TGTGCCAGCAGCCAAGATACGGACAGAGGGGACACCGGGGAGCTGTTTTTT. Translation: CASSQDTDRGDTGELFF.